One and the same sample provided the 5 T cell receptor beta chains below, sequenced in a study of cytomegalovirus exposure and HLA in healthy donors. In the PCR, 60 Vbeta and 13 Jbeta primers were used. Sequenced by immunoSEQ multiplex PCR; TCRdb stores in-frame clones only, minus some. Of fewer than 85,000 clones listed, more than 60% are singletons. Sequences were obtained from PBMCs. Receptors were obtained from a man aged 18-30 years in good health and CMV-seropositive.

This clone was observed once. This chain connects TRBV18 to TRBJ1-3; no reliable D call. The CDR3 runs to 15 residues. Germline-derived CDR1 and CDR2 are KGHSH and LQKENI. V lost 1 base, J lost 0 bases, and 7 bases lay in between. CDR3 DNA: TGTGCCAGCTCACCACTCTCGGGCTCTGGAAACACCATATATTTT. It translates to CASSPLSGSGNTIYF.

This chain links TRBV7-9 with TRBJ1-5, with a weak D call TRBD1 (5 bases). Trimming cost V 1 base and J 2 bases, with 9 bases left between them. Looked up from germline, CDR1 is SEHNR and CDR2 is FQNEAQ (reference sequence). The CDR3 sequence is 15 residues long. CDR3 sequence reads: CASSLGTMGNQPQHF. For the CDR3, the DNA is TGTGCCAGCAGCTTAGGGACAATGGGCAATCAGCCCCAGCATTTT.

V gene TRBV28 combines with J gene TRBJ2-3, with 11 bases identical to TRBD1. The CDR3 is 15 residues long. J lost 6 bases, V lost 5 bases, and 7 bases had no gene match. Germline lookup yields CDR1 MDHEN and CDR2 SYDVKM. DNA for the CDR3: TGTGCCAGCAGTGCCGGGACAGGGGGTGTTGATACGCAGTATTTT. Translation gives CASSAGTGGVDTQYF.

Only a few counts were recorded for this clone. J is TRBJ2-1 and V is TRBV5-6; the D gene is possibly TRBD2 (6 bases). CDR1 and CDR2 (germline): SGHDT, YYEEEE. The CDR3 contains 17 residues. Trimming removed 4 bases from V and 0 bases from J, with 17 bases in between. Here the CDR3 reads CASSPDGGSRSYNEQFF. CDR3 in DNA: TGTGCCAGCAGCCCGGACGGAGGGTCCCGCTCCTACAATGAGCAGTTCTTC.

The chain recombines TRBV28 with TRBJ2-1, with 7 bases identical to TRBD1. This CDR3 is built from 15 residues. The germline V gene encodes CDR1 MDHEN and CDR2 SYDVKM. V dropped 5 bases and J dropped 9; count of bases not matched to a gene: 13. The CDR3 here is CASSPRQGVSVEQFF. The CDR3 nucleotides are TGTGCCAGCAGTCCAAGACAGGGTGTGTCTGTTGAGCAGTTCTTC.